The T cell receptor (beta chain) described here comes from a study of cytomegalovirus exposure and HLA in healthy donors. Researchers ran the PCR with 60 Vbeta and 13 Jbeta primers. Clones were sequenced by immunoSEQ multiplex PCR, and TCRdb holds only the in-frame ones, with some missing. The sample lists over 65,000 clones; 65% to 85% were seen once. The V gene's germline CDR1 is MNHEY and CDR2 SMNVEV (reference sequence). The CDR3 has 13 amino acids. J gave up 4 bases and V 2 bases, and 0 bases lay outside the gene matches. Sequencing was done on a sample of PBMCs. V is TRBV27 and J is TRBJ1-1; TRBD1 aligns across 8 bases. The clonotype originates from a woman in her 30s in good health and CMV-seronegative. CDR3 residues: CASSLGTGTEAFF. The CDR3 DNA reads TGTGCCAGCAGTTTAGGGACAGGCACTGAAGCTTTCTTT.